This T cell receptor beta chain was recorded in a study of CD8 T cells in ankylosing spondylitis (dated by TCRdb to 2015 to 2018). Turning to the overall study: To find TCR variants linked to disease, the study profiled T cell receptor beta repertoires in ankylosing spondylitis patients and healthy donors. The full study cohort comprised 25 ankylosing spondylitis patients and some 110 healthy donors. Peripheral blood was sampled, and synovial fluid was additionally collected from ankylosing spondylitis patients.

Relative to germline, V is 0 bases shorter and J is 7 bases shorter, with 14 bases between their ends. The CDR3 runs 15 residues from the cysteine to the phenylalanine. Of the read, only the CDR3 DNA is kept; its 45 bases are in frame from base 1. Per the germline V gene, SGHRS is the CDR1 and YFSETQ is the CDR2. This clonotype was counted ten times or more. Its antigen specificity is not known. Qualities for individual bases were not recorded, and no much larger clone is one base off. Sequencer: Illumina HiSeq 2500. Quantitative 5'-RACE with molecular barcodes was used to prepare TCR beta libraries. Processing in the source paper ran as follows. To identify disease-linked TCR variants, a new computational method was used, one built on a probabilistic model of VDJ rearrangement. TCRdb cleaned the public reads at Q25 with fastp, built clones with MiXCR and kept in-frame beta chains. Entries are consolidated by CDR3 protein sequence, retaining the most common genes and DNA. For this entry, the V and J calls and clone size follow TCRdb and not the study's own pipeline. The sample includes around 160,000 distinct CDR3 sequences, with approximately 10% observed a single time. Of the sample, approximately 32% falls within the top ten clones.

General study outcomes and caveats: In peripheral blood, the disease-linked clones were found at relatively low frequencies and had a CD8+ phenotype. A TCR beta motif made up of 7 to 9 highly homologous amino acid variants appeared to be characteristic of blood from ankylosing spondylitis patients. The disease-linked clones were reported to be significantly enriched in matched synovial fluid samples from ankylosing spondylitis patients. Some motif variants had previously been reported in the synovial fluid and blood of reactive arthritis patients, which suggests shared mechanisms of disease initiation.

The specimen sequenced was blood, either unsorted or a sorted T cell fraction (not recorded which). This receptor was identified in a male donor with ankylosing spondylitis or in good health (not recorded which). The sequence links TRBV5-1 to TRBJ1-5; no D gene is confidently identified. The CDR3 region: CASSLDGQKQQPQHF. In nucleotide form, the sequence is TGCGCCAGCAGCTTGGACGGGCAGAAGCAGCAGCCCCAGCATTTT.